These 21 T cell receptor beta chains came from one sample sequenced in a study of T cells in Graves' hyperthyroidism and ophthalmopathy. Regions amplified from RNA transcripts were the TCR beta CDR3 regions. Primed by the HTBI set, a first-round RT-PCR was run on the TCR CDR3. TCRdb re-called the multiplex PCR reads with MiXCR, one entry per CDR3 protein. The data show 95,000 to 110,000 distinct CDR3 sequences, about half seen once. Sequences were obtained from blood. The receptors originated from a man aged 35-49 years with Graves' hyperthyroidism.

This clonotype was seen many times. The CDR3 coding sequence is TGCGCCAGCAGCCAAGACGGCGGTGAGCAGTTCTTC. Translation: CASSQDGGEQFF. The V call is TRBV4-1, the J call TRBJ2-1; D remains ambiguous. CDR1 and CDR2 (germline): MGHRA, YSYEKL. With 0 bases removed from V and 9 bases from J, the gap between germline ends came to 6 bases. This CDR3 has 12 amino acids.

This clonotype was found many times. V usage is TRBV20-1 and J usage is TRBJ2-3, with D perhaps matching TRBD1 (5 bases). V shed 4 bases and J shed 0 bases, with 8 bases lying between them. The CDR3 extends over 13 amino acids. Looked up from germline, CDR1 is DFQATT and CDR2 is SNEGSKA (reference sequence). Here the CDR3 DNA reads TGCAGTGCTATCAGGGCCAGCACAGATACGCAGTATTTT. The encoded protein is CSAIRASTDTQYF.

This clonotype was seen repeatedly, ten times or more. V usage is TRBV5-1 and J usage is TRBJ1-1, with unresolved D. Looked up from germline, CDR1 is SGHRS and CDR2 is YFSETQ. The CDR3 is 15 amino acids. Trimming left V 4 bases short and J 2 bases short, with 15 bases between. The CDR3 DNA follows: TGCGCCAGCAGCAGGGCCGCGGAGAGAAACACTGAAGCTTTCTTT. This encodes CASSRAAERNTEAFF.

The CDR3 sequence: CASSVGGAGGGEQFF. Here the CDR3 DNA reads TGTGCCAGCAGCGTAGGAGGGGCCGGGGGGGGGGAGCAGTTCTTC. The chain has TRBV9 and TRBJ2-1, with 8 bases matching TRBD2. This CDR3 is 15 amino acids long. CDR1 SGDLS and CDR2 YYNGEE come from the germline V gene. J was trimmed by 10 bases and V by 0 bases; bases with no gene match: 9. Combining the CDR3 with reference TRBV9 and TRBJ2-1 gives the whole variable domain DSGVTQTPKHLITATGQRVTLRCSPRSGDLSVYWYQQSLDQGLQFLIQYYNGEERAKGNILERFSAQQFPDLHSELNLSSLELGDSALYFCASSVGGAGGGEQFFGPGTRLTVL.

The V call is TRBV4-2, the J call TRBJ2-5; D perhaps matches TRBD2 (6 bases). The CDR3 has 16 amino acids. In germline, CDR1 is LGHNA, CDR2 YNFKEQ. The germline V and J ends were trimmed by 4 bases and 6 bases, with 21 bases remaining between them. In nucleotides, the CDR3 is TGTGCCAGCAGCCCACCACTTGCGGGACGGCGAAAGACCCAGTACTTC. Protein sequence: CASSPPLAGRRKTQYF.

V and J are TRBV7-2 and TRBJ1-3; 8 positions agree with TRBD1. From germline, CDR1 is SGHTA and CDR2 FQGNSA. The CDR3 consists of 12 residues. Trimming at V came to 5 bases and at J to 9 bases, leaving 3 bases not matched to a gene. The CDR3 spells CASSLTGGTIYF. In DNA, the CDR3 is TGTGCCAGCAGCCTAACAGGGGGCACCATATATTTT.

This clonotype was seen at least ten times. This chain links TRBV9 with TRBJ2-7; TRBD2 is a possible D gene (5 bases). CDR3 length: 16 residues. The ends were cut back, 4 bases at V and 5 bases at J, with 22 bases in the middle. Germline CDR1 and CDR2: SGDLS and YYNGEE. DNA of the CDR3: TGTGCCAGCAGCCCGAGGCACAGAGCAGCGGCCCACGAGCAGTACTTC. This translates into CASSPRHRAAAHEQYF. The variable domain in full, completed from reference TRBV9 and TRBJ2-7, reads DSGVTQTPKHLITATGQRVTLRCSPRSGDLSVYWYQQSLDQGLQFLIQYYNGEERAKGNILERFSAQQFPDLHSELNLSSLELGDSALYFCASSPRHRAAAHEQYFGPGTRLTVT.

About this clonotype: This may be a read error: a much more frequent sequence differs by one nucleotide. The rearrangement uses TRBV6-1 and TRBJ1-1; tentatively, D is TRBD1 (6 bases). Germline values: CDR1 MNHNS, CDR2 SASEGT. V lost 4 bases, J lost 1 base, and 16 bases lay in between. This CDR3 comprises 16 residues. CDR3 DNA sequence: TGTGCCAGCAGTGTTAAGGGGGGGAAGACGAACACTGAAGCTTTCTTT. This sequence encodes CASSVKGGKTNTEAFF.

This clonotype was detected many times. This chain connects TRBV11-3 to TRBJ2-2; 8 bases fit TRBD2. This CDR3 has 16 residues. The ends lost 1 base at V and 6 bases at J; junction bases unmatched: 7. Germline CDR1 reads SGHNT; CDR2 reads YENEEA. CDR3 DNA: TGTGCCAGCAGCTTAGGCCTGGGACTAGGCCCCGGGGAGCTGTTTTTT. Protein sequence: CASSLGLGLGPGELFF.

This clonotype has ten or more counts. V usage is TRBV4-1 and J usage is TRBJ1-4; a possible D gene is TRBD1 (5 bases). The V gene's germline CDR1 is MGHRA and CDR2 YSYEKL. The CDR3 consists of 13 residues. V lost 3 bases and J lost 7, with 9 bases in between. This CDR3 is CASSQGPSEKLFF. In DNA form, the CDR3 reads TGCGCCAGCAGCCAGGGACCTTCTGAAAAACTGTTTTTT.

The chain links TRBV20-1 to TRBJ1-1; D unresolved. Germline values: CDR1 DFQATT, CDR2 SNEGSKA (reference sequence). The CDR3 contains 13 residues. Trimming removed 0 bases at V and 7 bases at J, with 12 bases between. The CDR3: CSAREGGIHEAFF. As DNA, the CDR3 is TGCAGTGCTAGAGAGGGTGGGATACATGAAGCTTTCTTT.

The chain combines TRBV12-3 or TRBV12-4 with TRBJ1-2; tentative D call: TRBD1 (5 bases). Between the trimmed V and J ends, which lost 6 bases and 7 bases, there was a span of 21 bases. The CDR3 runs to 15 residues. The CDR3, as DNA: TGTGCCAGCAGGGCCCGGGACGGAGCAGTTTCTGGCTACACCTTC. This encodes CASRARDGAVSGYTF.

This clonotype was observed a handful of times. This chain links TRBV7-2 with TRBJ2-3; D may correspond to TRBD1 or TRBD2 (5 bases each). The CDR3 loop spans 17 amino acids. Germline loops: CDR1 SGHTA, CDR2 FQGNSA. Trimming pared 6 bases from V and 6 bases from J, leaving 25 bases between. CDR3 coding DNA: TGTGCCAGCAGTTTCGATGAAGGGACCCCCCTTACCGATACGCAGTATTTT. Its translation: CASSFDEGTPLTDTQYF.

This clonotype was seen ten or more times. The J gene is TRBJ1-6, the V gene TRBV9, with 7 positions matching TRBD1. The V gene's germline CDR1 is SGDLS and CDR2 YYNGEE. The CDR3 sequence is 15 residues long. V was clipped by 4 bases and J by 6 bases; unmatched bases: 7. The CDR3 sequence: CASSPRQGGNSPLHF. As DNA, the CDR3 is TGTGCCAGCAGCCCGAGACAGGGAGGTAATTCACCCCTCCACTTT. The complete variable domain, with remaining parts taken from reference TRBV9 and TRBJ1-6, reads DSGVTQTPKHLITATGQRVTLRCSPRSGDLSVYWYQQSLDQGLQFLIQYYNGEERAKGNILERFSAQQFPDLHSELNLSSLELGDSALYFCASSPRQGGNSPLHFGNGTRLTVT.

There are many counts of this clonotype. A much more abundant neighbour one base away suggests this may be a read error. V gene TRBV7-2 combines with J gene TRBJ2-7; 8 positions match TRBD1. The CDR3 covers 12 residues. From germline, CDR1 is SGHTA and CDR2 FQGNSA. In DNA form, the CDR3 reads TGTGCCAGCACCGGGGGACAGGACGAGCAGCACTTC. Protein product: CASTGGQDEQHF. The full variable domain, with the rest looked up from reference TRBV7-2 and TRBJ2-7, is GAGVSQSPSNKVTEKGKDVELRCDPISGHTALYWYRQSLGQGLEFLIYFQGNSAPDKSGLPSDRFSAERTGGSVSTLTIQRTQQEDSAVYLCASTGGQDEQHFGPGTRLTVT.

Turning to this clonotype: The CDR3 ends on some other residue instead of the conserved phenylalanine or tryptophan, so this is likely a read error. It is unclear where the CDR3 begins or ends on the DNA, so no DNA is shown, and the CDR3 is as TCRdb lists it. The chain carries TRBV19 and TRBJ2-7. The CDR3 spans 8 residues, counting both ends. The germline CDR1 and CDR2 sequences are LNHDA and SQIVND (reference sequence). CDR3 sequence reads: CASSPLRR.

The chain recombines TRBV19 with TRBJ1-2; tentative D call: TRBD1 (6 bases). The CDR3 loop spans 14 amino acids. Looked up from germline, CDR1 is LNHDA and CDR2 is SQIVND (reference sequence). V was shortened by 5 bases and J by 2 bases, with 12 bases between the two germline ends. The CDR3 sequence: CASSRPGQNYGYTF. The CDR3 coding sequence is TGTGCCAGTAGTCGCCCCGGACAGAACTATGGCTACACCTTC.

The genes are TRBV9 and TRBJ1-1; 7 bases match TRBD1. CDR1 SGDLS and CDR2 YYNGEE come from the germline V gene. V gave up 7 bases and J gave up 11 bases; unmatched junction bases: 14. This CDR3 comprises 13 residues. The CDR3, as DNA: TGTGCCAGCTCCCCCACAGGGGTCCCGACGGCTTTCTTT. Protein sequence: CASSPTGVPTAFF. Together with reference TRBV9 and TRBJ1-1, the CDR3 gives the full variable domain: DSGVTQTPKHLITATGQRVTLRCSPRSGDLSVYWYQQSLDQGLQFLIQYYNGEERAKGNILERFSAQQFPDLHSELNLSSLELGDSALYFCASSPTGVPTAFFGQGTRLTVV.

This clonotype was observed many times. V usage is TRBV19 and J usage is TRBJ1-1; D uncertain. Trimming pared 1 base from V and 0 bases from J, leaving 6 bases between. The CDR3 has 14 residues. CDR1 LNHDA and CDR2 SQIVND come from the germline V gene (reference sequence). CDR3 in amino acids: CASSIGTVNTEAFF. The CDR3 bases are TGTGCCAGTAGTATAGGGACGGTGAACACTGAAGCTTTCTTT. The full variable domain, with the rest looked up from reference TRBV19 and TRBJ1-1, is DGGITQSPKYLFRKEGQNVTLSCEQNLNHDAMYWYRQDPGQGLRLIYYSQIVNDFQKGDIAEGYSVSREKKESFPLTVTSAQKNPTAFYLCASSIGTVNTEAFFGQGTRLTVV.

This clonotype appeared once. The gene calls are TRBV2 and TRBJ2-6; D ambiguous. Per germline, CDR1 SNHLY and CDR2 FYNNEI. V was pared by 3 bases and J by 1 base, with 10 bases between. The CDR3 has 16 amino acids. The CDR3 loop is CASSDPGWSGANVLTF. In DNA, the CDR3 is TGTGCCAGCAGTGATCCAGGCTGGTCTGGGGCCAACGTCCTGACTTTC.

CDR3 sequence (DNA): TGTGCCAGCAGCTCGTCCGGGGCGGTAATCACAGATACGCAGTATTTT. As protein: CASSSSGAVITDTQYF. The chain joins TRBV7-3 to TRBJ2-3, with D perhaps matching TRBD1 or TRBD2 (5 bases each). Germline lookup yields CDR1 SGHTA and CDR2 FQGTGA. The CDR3 is 16 residues long. Trimming removed 4 bases from V and 2 bases from J, with 16 bases in between.